This paragraph reports one T cell receptor (beta chain). The antigen is unknown. Next came a second PCR, run for roughly 6 to 11 cycles, which used a sample-barcoded 5' primer along with a J-beta primer mix. TCRdb analysed the 5' RACE reads with MiXCR anew, one entry per CDR3 protein. Of 270,000 or so distinct CDR3 sequences in the sample, around 27% were seen once. The CDR3 runs 16 residues. With 5 bases clipped from V and 2 bases from J, the junction kept 10 bases outside the gene matches. Germline V gene sequence: CDR1 DFQATT, CDR2 SNEGSKA (reference sequence). Every donor contributed about 10 milliliters of peripheral blood by blood draw. These data belong to a study of blood T cells in healthy people across ages. Whole-study context: In model experiments, template switching was able to capture about one barcoded beta molecule for every two T cells that were present.

The study, taken as a whole, reports: Estimates of diversity drawn from one million T cells were considered underestimates.

Sequencing was performed on blood. The V and J genes are TRBV20-1 and TRBJ2-1; 9 bases match TRBD1. The TCR sequence derives from a woman in her 70s in good health. The CDR3 region has the DNA TGCAGTGCTTACGGGACCGGGACAGGGCCCTACAATGAGCAGTTCTTC. Amino acids: CSAYGTGTGPYNEQFF.